This T cell receptor (beta chain) was identified in a study of T cells expressing NK-cell markers. This CDR3 is built from 16 residues. CDR1 GTSNPN and CDR2 SVGIG come from the germline V gene (reference sequence). cDNA encoding TCR beta was synthesized via 5'RACE template switching incorporating UMIs. Using the 5' RACE reads, TCRdb records one entry per CDR3 protein without DNA. This sample's table reports roughly 300,000 distinct CDR3 sequences. About this clonotype itself: Its antigen is unidentified.

Findings and caveats of the study: Several donors likewise had their CD3+CD56-NKG2C+ fraction led by these clonotypes. NKG2C+ dominant clonotypes from several donors made up about 1.0-7.5% of CD8+ T cells.

The source material was blood T cells: a sorted CD56 or NKG2C T cell subset, CD4+ or CD8+ T cells, or bulk PBMC T cells (not recorded which). This receptor was taken from a woman aged 18 to 75 in good health. The chain has TRBV30 and TRBJ2-1; checking the TCRdb D call of TRBD2 is not possible without DNA. CDR3 residues: CAWATSGRGSYNEQFF.